This T cell receptor beta chain was found in a study of CD8+CD57+ T cells in acquired aplastic anemia. This clonotype was seen a handful of times. Its antigen is currently unknown. Just one base apart from a much larger clone, this may be a read error. Patients chosen for sequencing had shown CD8+CD57+ cell expansion by flow cytometry. The enrolled patients all had severe acquired aplastic anemia. Germline V gene lookup returns CDR1 LNHDA and CDR2 SQIVND (reference sequence). CDR3 length: 15 amino acids. Template material for TCR beta VDJ and CDR3 profiling consisted of genomic DNA. One entry per CDR3 protein results from TCRdb running MiXCR on the reads. The profile shows under 200,000 distinct CDR3 sequences, less than 50% of them singletons. Notes on the study in general: Patients and controls shared nearly 30 CD8+ CDR3 sequences, highly expressed in patients.

The rearrangement uses TRBV19 and TRBJ2-3; maybe TRBD2 (5 bases). The source of this sequence is a human donor with aplastic anemia. The sequenced sample consisted of sorted CD4+, CD8+, or CD8+CD57+ T cells (not recorded which) from PBMCs. In DNA, the CDR3 is TGTGTCAGTGCTCCCCCCCGAGCGGACACAGATACGCAGTATTTT. Protein sequence: CVSAPPRADTDTQYF.